This T cell receptor beta chain was sequenced during a study of memory CD4+ T cells and cytomegalovirus serostatus. This clone was seen a handful of times. Germline V lookup: CDR1 LNHDA, CDR2 SQIVND (reference sequence). The CDR3 totals 17 residues. Trimming at V came to 6 bases and at J to 5 bases, leaving 13 bases not matched to a gene. Assay used: immunoSEQ multiplex PCR; TCRdb lists only in-frame clones, some missing. Among about 100,000 clones listed, approximately 80% were seen once. The sort gate was single viable CD3+CD4+CD8-CD45RO+ cells for memory CD4+ T cells. The chain carries TRBV19 and TRBJ1-5; 10 bases line up with TRBD1. The sequence came from an adult in good health and CMV-seropositive. The specimen was memory CD4+ T cells from blood. The CDR3 here is CASSPSRQGAVYQPQHF. CDR3 bases: TGTGCCAGTAGCCCTTCCCGACAGGGGGCGGTTTATCAGCCCCAGCATTTT. The full variable domain, with the rest looked up from reference TRBV19 and TRBJ1-5, is DGGITQSPKYLFRKEGQNVTLSCEQNLNHDAMYWYRQDPGQGLRLIYYSQIVNDFQKGDIAEGYSVSREKKESFPLTVTSAQKNPTAFYLCASSPSRQGAVYQPQHFGDGTRLSIL.